This T cell receptor beta chain was found in a study of blood T cell repertoires in COVID-19 (dated by TCRdb to the early 2020s). About the study as a whole: Samples covering the acute and convalescent phases of COVID-19 were provided by collaborators in the United States, Italy and Spain. The prospective study material was composed of cDNA or gDNA derived from T cells, B-cell-depleted T cells, or PBMCs. The repertoires were released in a freely available public database intended as a resource for research on the immune response to SARS-CoV-2. Deeply sampled blood TCRbeta repertoires from subjects exposed to, actively infected with, or recovered from COVID-19 were included in the dataset. Sample metadata almost always included a de-identified subject ID, COVID-19 status, age in years and sex. The samples were drawn from two sources: the first 160 participants of the ongoing ImmuneRACE study, and 950 to 1,500 subjects contributed by 6 global collaborators. HLA class I and class II types, where available, came from metadata supplied by the sample provider rather than from assay-based typing. The full study reports these points: The amount of clinical and demographic metadata varied by source and participant and was provided uncurated.

Concerning this clone itself: Its antigen has not been determined. Per-base quality was not reported, and no clone a single base away is much larger than it.

TCRbeta CDR3 regions were amplified from genomic DNA by means of the immunoSEQ Assay, a bias-controlled multiplex PCR. Processing in the source paper ran as follows. The number of nucleated cells in each sample was estimated from the amplification of reference gene primers within the assay. To quantify the absolute abundance of each unique TCRbeta CDR3 rearrangement, sequence reads were collapsed and filtered. For each sample, productive Simpson clonality was calculated as the square root of Simpson's diversity index across productive rearrangements. TCRdb re-hosts the immuneACCESS table, in-frame sequences only. Its copies lack some clones; in the studies checked, an unresolved V gene accounts for under half of them, and the cause for the rest is not known. The DNA gave D and trimming, while V, J and clone size come from that table. Counted in this sample were over 200,000 clones; 75% to 90% of them appeared once. The ten largest clones take up around 4.8% of the sample.

The CDR3 holds 16 amino acids from the cysteine to the phenylalanine. Left in the record is the CDR3 DNA by itself, 48 bases read in frame from the first base. Via the germline V gene, CDR1 is SQVTM and CDR2 ANQGSEA. Germline trimming: 6 bases from V, 7 bases from J; junction bases outside gene matches: 15. The collaborating institutions used their own protocols to collect whole blood in K2EDTA tubes. Collaborator samples were shipped for TCRbeta analysis as frozen whole blood, isolated PBMCs, or DNA extracted from either sample type. The rearranged chain carries TRBV29-1 and TRBJ1-4; 9 junctional bases match TRBD1. The clonotype originates from a middle-aged woman with acute or convalescent COVID-19. The sequenced sample consisted of peripheral blood. The CDR3: CSVKGDRGGRGEKLFF. Here is the DNA: TGCAGCGTGAAAGGAGACAGGGGGGGAAGAGGTGAAAAACTGTTTTTT.